Below, 20 T cell receptor beta chains from the same sample are listed, as sequenced in a study of OX40 agonist ivuxolimab in advanced cancers. Only in-frame clones appear in the TCRdb table, and some are missing; sequencing was by immunoSEQ multiplex PCR. In the table there are 100,000 or so clones, roughly 90% of which are singletons. This sample comprised CD4+ or CD8+ T cells sorted from blood, obtained in a trial of the OX40 agonist ivuxolimab. Every receptor here comes from an adult with an advanced solid tumor such as melanoma, head and neck, liver or kidney cancer.

The CDR3 coding sequence is TGTGCCAGCAGCCCGGGGGGGGCGGGGGCCCTCAATGAGCAGTTCTTC. Its translation is CASSPGGAGALNEQFF. V usage is TRBV9 and J usage is TRBJ2-1; 8 positions match TRBD2. Germline V CDR1 and CDR2: SGDLS, YYNGEE. This CDR3 is 16 amino acids long. V lost 4 bases and J lost 6; bases outside the gene matches: 12.

V gene TRBV11-2 combines with J gene TRBJ1-4; D unresolved. With 2 bases removed from V and 0 bases from J, the gap between germline ends came to 7 bases. This CDR3 is built from 15 residues. Germline assignment: CDR1 SGHAT and CDR2 FQNNGV. DNA for the CDR3: TGTGCCAGCAGCTTATACGCAGCAACTAATGAAAAACTGTTTTTT. It is translated as CASSLYAATNEKLFF.

The chain recombines TRBV29-1 with TRBJ2-1, with 8 bases identical to TRBD2. The CDR3 is made up of 13 amino acids. With 3 bases clipped from V and 6 bases from J, the junction kept 4 bases outside the gene matches. CDR1 and CDR2 from the germline V gene are SQVTM and ANQGSEA. The CDR3 DNA reads as TGCAGCGTTGAGGTCGGGAGGGCCAATGAGCAGTTCTTC. Amino acid sequence: CSVEVGRANEQFF.

The chain links TRBV7-8 to TRBJ2-7; D ambiguous. The V and J ends lost 1 base and 0 bases respectively, with 16 bases between them. This CDR3 is 17 amino acids long. Germline loops: CDR1 SGHVS, CDR2 FQNEAQ. The CDR3 here is CASSLEVRDPSSYEQYF. In DNA form, the CDR3 reads TGTGCCAGCAGCTTAGAGGTCCGAGACCCCAGCTCCTACGAGCAGTACTTC.

J is TRBJ2-1 and V is TRBV13, with D hard to call. Germline V gene data show CDR1 as PRHDT and CDR2 as FYEKMQ (reference sequence). The V end was cut by 0 bases, the J end by 3 bases, with 21 bases between. The CDR3 runs 19 residues. CDR3 protein: CASSLGAGPVAMNYNEQFF. The CDR3 DNA is TGTGCCAGCAGCTTAGGGGCAGGCCCGGTCGCTATGAACTACAATGAGCAGTTCTTC.

V usage is TRBV14 and J usage is TRBJ2-1; D gene unclear. This CDR3 is built from 16 residues. Germline V lookup: CDR1 SGHDN, CDR2 FVKESK. Trimming left V 4 bases short and J 1 base short, with 14 bases between. The CDR3, as DNA: TGTGCCAGCAGCCCAGACGTGGCGGAATCCTACAATGAGCAGTTCTTC. This codes for CASSPDVAESYNEQFF.

The CDR3 region has the DNA TGTGCCTGGAGTGCGGGGCAGGGGGACAATGAGCAGTTCTTC. Amino acids: CAWSAGQGDNEQFF. V and J are TRBV30 and TRBJ2-1, with 7 bases that match TRBD1. The CDR3 length is 14 residues. V lost 1 base, J lost 5 bases, and 5 bases stayed unmatched. The germline gives CDR1 GTSNPN, CDR2 SVGIG (reference sequence).

The chain recombines TRBV15 with TRBJ2-5, with 7 nucleotides matching TRBD1. The ends lost 5 bases at V and 6 bases at J; junction bases unmatched: 6. CDR3 length equals 13 residues. Germline values: CDR1 LNHNV, CDR2 YYDKDF (reference sequence). CDR3 protein: CATSEAGGKTQYF. In DNA form, the CDR3 reads TGTGCCACCAGCGAGGCAGGGGGTAAGACCCAGTACTTC. Full variable domain (missing parts from reference TRBV15 and TRBJ2-5): DAMVIQNPRYQVTQFGKPVTLSCSQTLNHNVMYWYQQKSSQAPKLLFHYYDKDFNNEADTPDNFQSRRPNTSFCFLDIRSPGLGDTAMYLCATSEAGGKTQYFGPGTRLLVL.

This clone was seen a few times. This chain joins TRBV25-1 and TRBJ1-6; 7 nucleotides match TRBD1. CDR1 and CDR2 (germline): MGHDK, SYGVNS. Germline trimming cut 3 bases from V and 6 bases from J; bases unmatched to any gene: 2. This CDR3 spans 14 amino acids. The DNA of the CDR3 is TGTGCCAGCAGTGACAGGGGGATTAATTCACCCCTCCACTTT. This encodes CASSDRGINSPLHF.

The genes are TRBV7-2 and TRBJ2-1; 10 nucleotides line up with TRBD2. Trimming cost V 8 bases and J 7 bases; bases outside gene matches: 5. The CDR3 loop spans 13 amino acids. Germline CDR1 reads SGHTA; CDR2 reads FQGNSA. This CDR3 is CASGTSVYNEQFF. The CDR3 DNA sequence: TGTGCCAGCGGGACTAGCGTCTATAATGAGCAGTTCTTC.

The chain employs TRBV29-1 and TRBJ1-2; D perhaps matches TRBD1 (5 bases). This CDR3 comprises 15 residues. Germline V gene data show CDR1 as SQVTM and CDR2 as ANQGSEA. Deletions cut 4 bases from V and 2 bases from J, with 17 bases between. As DNA, the CDR3 is TGCAGCGTTGGGGGGGAAGGGGCAGAGAACTATGGCTACACCTTC. Translated, it gives CSVGGEGAENYGYTF.

The chain carries TRBV2 and TRBJ2-4, with D tentatively TRBD1 (5 bases). CDR1 and CDR2 (germline): SNHLY, FYNNEI. This CDR3 is built from 20 residues. Trimming took 3 bases from V and 9 from J, leaving 33 bases between them. In DNA form, the CDR3 reads TGTGCCAGCAGTGACAACCAGGACCTCTTAGGGGCGCGGTCCTCTGGCATTCAGTACTTC. This codes for CASSDNQDLLGARSSGIQYF.

This clone rates as medium-sized. The chain links TRBV19 to TRBJ1-4; D is uncertain. CDR3 length equals 13 residues. Germline CDR1 is LNHDA and CDR2 is SQIVND (reference sequence). V lost 1 base to trimming and J lost 11 bases, with 11 bases between them. In DNA, the CDR3 is TGTGCCAGTAGTATAGCCCGACATCGGAAACTGTTTTTT. Protein sequence: CASSIARHRKLFF.

This clone was seen more than once but under ten times. This chain connects TRBV13 to TRBJ2-5; D is undetermined. The CDR3 consists of 11 residues. CDR1 is PRHDT, CDR2 FYEKMQ, per germline (reference sequence). V shed 3 bases and J shed 5 bases, with 4 bases lying between them. CDR3 residues: CASSLVETQYF. In DNA, the CDR3 is TGTGCCAGCAGCTTGGTGGAGACCCAGTACTTC.

The chain has TRBV6-1 and TRBJ2-7; D gene uncertain. The germline CDR1 and CDR2 sequences are MNHNS and SASEGT. Trimming took 3 bases from V and 2 from J, leaving 17 bases between them. CDR3 length equals 16 residues. The CDR3: CASSDLLGVSPYEQYF. CDR3 DNA sequence: TGTGCCAGCAGTGACCTCCTTGGGGTTTCCCCCTACGAGCAGTACTTC.

The CDR3 protein is CASSLATGLALVDTQYF. The CDR3 DNA is TGTGCCAGCAGCTTAGCGACGGGACTAGCCCTGGTTGATACGCAGTATTTT. The genes are TRBV7-6 and TRBJ2-3, with TRBD2 matching 9 bases. Looked up from germline, CDR1 is SGHVS and CDR2 is FNYEAQ. Unmatched junction bases numbered 10, after V lost 0 bases and J lost 6 bases. The CDR3 runs to 17 residues.

The CDR3 DNA is TGTGCCAGCAGCGACCTGGACAGGGGAGGGGAGACCCAGTACTTC. As protein: CASSDLDRGGETQYF. The V gene is TRBV5-5, the J gene TRBJ2-5, with 9 bases matching TRBD1. The CDR3 is 15 amino acids. J lost 5 bases, V lost 4 bases, and 9 bases had no gene match. Germline lookup yields CDR1 SGHKS and CDR2 YYEKEE (reference sequence). The variable domain in full, with the rest retrieved from reference TRBV5-5 and TRBJ2-5, is DAGVTQSPTHLIKTRGQQVTLRCSPISGHKSVSWYQQVLGQGPQFIFQYYEKEERGRGNFPDRFSARQFPNYSSELNVNALLLGDSALYLCASSDLDRGGETQYFGPGTRLLVL.

This clone was picked up a small number of times. The rearrangement joins TRBV13 to TRBJ1-1; D not resolved. V lost 0 bases and J 1 base, leaving 6 bases between the germline ends. The CDR3 sequence is 14 residues long. Germline V CDR1 and CDR2: PRHDT, FYEKMQ (reference sequence). This chain's CDR3 is CASSLGSRNTEAFF. CDR3 DNA: TGTGCCAGCAGCTTAGGTTCCCGGAACACTGAAGCTTTCTTT.

This chain connects TRBV4-3 to TRBJ1-1; a weak D match, TRBD1 (6 bases). The V gene's germline CDR1 is LGHNA and CDR2 YSLEER. CDR3 size: 14 residues. The V end was cut by 0 bases, the J end by 9 bases, with 14 bases between. The CDR3 protein is CASSQDRTASKAFF. As DNA, the CDR3 is TGCGCCAGCAGCCAAGACCGGACAGCGTCTAAAGCTTTCTTT.

Only one count was recorded for this clone. The chain combines TRBV2 with TRBJ1-4; no definite D call. The CDR3 covers 10 residues. Germline loops: CDR1 SNHLY, CDR2 FYNNEI. V lost 5 bases and J lost 9, with 4 bases in between. The CDR3 loop is CASSRKKLFF. The CDR3 DNA reads as TGTGCCAGCAGTCGGAAAAAACTGTTTTTT. The variable domain in full, with the rest retrieved from reference TRBV2 and TRBJ1-4, is EPEVTQTPSHQVTQMGQEVILRCVPISNHLYFYWYRQILGQKVEFLVSFYNNEISEKSEIFDDQFSVERPDGSNFTLKIRSTKLEDSAMYFCASSRKKLFFGSGTQLSVL.